This TCR beta chain was captured in a study of blood T cell repertoires in COVID-19. The CDR3 has 13 residues. CDR1 and CDR2 (germline): KGHSH, LQKENI. Germline trimming cut 8 bases from V and 4 bases from J; bases unmatched to any gene: 6. Assay: immunoSEQ multiplex PCR; the TCRdb copy retains only in-frame clones and omits some. The profile shows approximately 240,000 clones, 75% to 85% of them singletons. Sample: peripheral blood. The chain employs TRBV18 and TRBJ2-5, with 8 positions matching TRBD1. This TCR was sampled from a woman aged 40 to 55 who had recovered from COVID-19. DNA for the CDR3: TGTGCCAGCGCCAGGGGGCACGGAGAGACCCAGTACTTC. Its translation is CASARGHGETQYF.